This T cell receptor beta chain comes out of a study of blood T cell repertoires in COVID-19. Study context: Sites in the United States, Italy and Spain provided acute and convalescent COVID-19 samples. Sources were T cells, B-cell-depleted T cells, or PBMCs; the material itself was cDNA or gDNA.

Per the original methods: Nucleated cell counts were estimated from reference gene primer amplification. Assay used: immunoSEQ multiplex PCR; TCRdb lists only in-frame clones, some missing. V and J calls and clone size are copied from that table; D and trimming were computed from the DNA. The sample holds fewer than 90,000 clones, just under 90% seen once. Sequencing was done on a sample of peripheral blood. This TCR was sampled from an elderly woman with active COVID-19.

CDR3 nucleotides: TGTGCCACCAGTGATGCCCGGAGCTATGGCTACACCTTC. Translated, it gives CATSDARSYGYTF. The chain carries TRBV24-1 and TRBJ1-2; D remains unclear. In germline, CDR1 is KGHDR, CDR2 SFDVKD. This CDR3 is built from 13 residues. V was pared by 3 bases and J by 4 bases, with 8 bases between.